This passage covers 25 T cell receptor beta chains from one sample sequenced in a study of blood T cell repertoires in COVID-19 (TCRdb year 2020). The library was produced with the immunoSEQ multiplex PCR assay. Here the immuneACCESS table is served through TCRdb, limited to in-frame sequences with V and J called. Missing clones are a known gap in these copies; in checked studies unresolved V genes cover under half, and the rest lacks a known reason. A total of 250,000 or so clones appear in this sample, nearly 90% of them only once. The top ten clonotypes cover around 2.3% of the sample. Sequenced material: peripheral blood. The receptors come from a woman aged 55-69 years with COVID-19, enrolled during active disease.

The chain employs TRBV7-9 and TRBJ2-7; 9 bases match TRBD1. This CDR3 has 15 amino acids. The junction had 4 bases not matched to a gene; V was cut back by 1 base and J by 3 bases. Germline assignment: CDR1 SEHNR and CDR2 FQNEAQ (reference sequence). The CDR3 coding sequence is TGTGCCAGCAGCTTAGTGTACAGGGGGCACTACGAGCAGTACTTC. Amino acid sequence: CASSLVYRGHYEQYF.

The rearrangement links TRBV7-2 to TRBJ1-5; 7 bases agree with TRBD1. From germline, CDR1 is SGHTA and CDR2 FQGNSA. Trimming removed 7 bases from V and 4 bases from J; junction bases left unmatched: 4. The CDR3 runs to 13 residues. CDR3 sequence reads: CASKGQPNQPQHF. The CDR3 nucleotides are TGTGCCAGCAAGGGACAGCCGAATCAGCCCCAGCATTTT.

This chain links TRBV3-1 (or the pseudogene TRBV3-2) with TRBJ1-1; 7 bases align to TRBD1. After removal of 7 bases from V and 5 bases from J, the junction contained 7 bases not matched to a gene. CDR3 length: 13 amino acids. Germline loops: CDR1 LGHDT, CDR2 YNNKEL (reference sequence). The CDR3 DNA reads TGTGCCAGCATCCAGGGGGGTTCAACTGAAGCTTTCTTT. This translates into CASIQGGSTEAFF.

J is TRBJ1-3 and V is TRBV5-4, with 9 bases that match TRBD1. This CDR3 comprises 15 residues. V shed 4 bases, J shed 9 bases, and the junction held 11 bases outside the gene matches. The germline gives CDR1 SGHNT, CDR2 YYREEE (reference sequence). Written as DNA, the CDR3 is TGTGCCAGCAGCAACGAACAGGGGGCCCGGGGCACCATATATTTT. It yields the protein CASSNEQGARGTIYF.

J is TRBJ1-1 and V is TRBV6-5; unclear D gene. The CDR3 extends over 13 amino acids. V gave up 7 bases and J gave up 3 bases, with 12 bases separating them. The germline gives CDR1 MNHEY, CDR2 SVGAGI. DNA for the CDR3: TGTGCCAGCACGAGGGTTACGGACACTGAAGCTTTCTTT. It encodes CASTRVTDTEAFF.

This chain connects TRBV7-2 to TRBJ2-3; 9 positions agree with TRBD2. Germline V gene sequence: CDR1 SGHTA, CDR2 FQGNSA. V lost 2 bases, J lost 0 bases, and 12 bases stayed unmatched. The CDR3 spans 19 residues. As DNA, the CDR3 is TGTGCCAGCAGCTTAATCGCGTTGGGACTAGCTTCGAGCACAGATACGCAGTATTTT. Residues: CASSLIALGLASSTDTQYF.

The gene calls are TRBV7-8 and TRBJ1-3; D unresolved. Between the trimmed V and J ends, which lost 7 bases and 0 bases, there was a span of 7 bases. The CDR3 runs 13 residues. Per the germline V gene, CDR1 is SGHVS and CDR2 is FQNEAQ. The CDR3 region is CASTSDSGNTIYF. CDR3 coding DNA: TGTGCCAGCACCTCAGACTCTGGAAACACCATATATTTT.

This chain links TRBV5-1 with TRBJ2-1; no definite D call. The CDR3 consists of 15 residues. Germline CDR1 and CDR2: SGHRS and YFSETQ. V was pared by 1 base and J by 1 base, with 9 bases between. The CDR3 region has the DNA TGCGCCAGCAGCTTGCAGGTTGGGTCCTACAATGAGCAGTTCTTC. Its translation: CASSLQVGSYNEQFF.

The genes are TRBV9 and TRBJ2-7, with TRBD1 as a possible D gene (6 bases). V was shortened by 0 bases and J by 3 bases, with 13 bases between the two germline ends. Germline CDR1 and CDR2: SGDLS and YYNGEE. This CDR3 is 15 amino acids long. The CDR3 region is CASSVEPETGYEQYF. The CDR3 DNA sequence: TGTGCCAGCAGCGTAGAACCGGAGACAGGCTACGAGCAGTACTTC.

The chain combines TRBV7-2 with TRBJ2-2; TRBD2 agrees at 8 bases. This CDR3 spans 19 amino acids. The V segment lost 1 base and the J segment 1 base; nucleotides outside the gene matches: 11. From germline, CDR1 is SGHTA and CDR2 FQGNSA. The CDR3 DNA follows: TGTGCCAGCAGCTTAGGGTGGCGCGGGGGGTTGGTGAACACCGGGGAGCTGTTTTTT. Amino acids: CASSLGWRGGLVNTGELFF.

The rearrangement uses TRBV5-6 and TRBJ2-7; D is ambiguous. Germline CDR1 reads SGHDT; CDR2 reads YYEEEE. V was shortened by 1 base and J by 0 bases, with 11 bases between the two germline ends. The CDR3 spans 15 residues. CDR3 residues: CASSLLRLYSYEQYF. CDR3 sequence (DNA): TGTGCCAGCAGCTTGCTCAGGCTCTACTCCTACGAGCAGTACTTC.

This clone has a handful of counts. The chain uses TRBV19 and TRBJ2-1; TRBD1 agrees at 9 bases. The CDR3 contains 16 residues. Trimming at V came to 2 bases and at J to 4 bases, leaving 6 bases not matched to a gene. Per germline, CDR1 LNHDA and CDR2 SQIVND (reference sequence). The DNA of the CDR3 is TGTGCCAGTAGTATATTAGGGACAGGGCCTTACAATGAGCAGTTCTTC. As protein: CASSILGTGPYNEQFF.

The CDR3 reads CASSELAGAYNEQFF. DNA of the CDR3: TGTGCCAGCAGTGAACTAGCGGGCGCCTACAATGAGCAGTTCTTC. The chain is built from TRBV6-1 and TRBJ2-1; 8 nucleotides align to TRBD2. The CDR3 has 15 amino acids. Looked up from germline, CDR1 is MNHNS and CDR2 is SASEGT. V was clipped by 2 bases and J by 2 bases; unmatched bases: 2.

This chain joins TRBV27 and TRBJ1-5; no clear D. Trimming took 6 bases from V and 11 from J, leaving 8 bases between them. CDR3 length: 10 amino acids. Looked up from germline, CDR1 is MNHEY and CDR2 is SMNVEV (reference sequence). The CDR3 sequence is CASRSMSQHF. CDR3 in DNA: TGTGCCAGCAGAAGCATGTCCCAGCATTTT.

The V call is TRBV2, the J call TRBJ1-2; D is uncertain. This CDR3 has 13 residues. Germline assignment: CDR1 SNHLY and CDR2 FYNNEI. Trimming left V 3 bases short and J 5 bases short, with 10 bases between. The CDR3 loop reads CASSEARGYGYTF. The CDR3 DNA sequence: TGTGCCAGCAGTGAGGCCAGAGGATATGGCTACACCTTC. Combining the CDR3 with reference TRBV2 and TRBJ1-2 gives the whole variable domain EPEVTQTPSHQVTQMGQEVILRCVPISNHLYFYWYRQILGQKVEFLVSFYNNEISEKSEIFDDQFSVERPDGSNFTLKIRSTKLEDSAMYFCASSEARGYGYTFGSGTRLTVV.

The rearrangement uses TRBV27 and TRBJ2-7; a weak D match, TRBD2 (5 bases). Germline V gives CDR1 MNHEY, CDR2 SMNVEV (reference sequence). The CDR3 totals 14 residues. V shed 6 bases and J shed 0 bases, with 12 bases lying between them. CDR3 amino acids: CASSHGLDSYEQYF. For the CDR3, the DNA is TGTGCCAGCAGCCATGGACTTGACTCCTACGAGCAGTACTTC.

CDR3 DNA sequence: TGTGCCAGCAGCTTTCCCGGGACAGCAGATACGCAGTATTTT. Residues: CASSFPGTADTQYF. The genes are TRBV5-8 and TRBJ2-3; 7 nucleotides match TRBD1. Germline V gives CDR1 SGHTS, CDR2 YDEGEE. Trimming cost V 2 bases and J 4 bases; bases outside gene matches: 4. The CDR3 has 14 residues.

The rearrangement joins TRBV3-1 (or the pseudogene TRBV3-2) to TRBJ1-3; 8 nucleotides agree with TRBD1. Losses at the gene ends were 6 bases for V and 0 bases for J; bases not matched to a gene: 10. The germline gives CDR1 LGHDT, CDR2 YNNKEL (reference sequence). This CDR3 comprises 17 residues. The CDR3, as DNA: TGTGCCAGCAGTCATTTCCGGACAGGGATCTCTGGAAACACCATATATTTT. This sequence encodes CASSHFRTGISGNTIYF.

This clone showed up just a few times. The gene calls are TRBV9 and TRBJ2-1, with TRBD2 identical over 8 bases. Germline CDR1 reads SGDLS; CDR2 reads YYNGEE. After removal of 4 bases from V and 0 bases from J, the junction contained 6 bases not matched to a gene. The CDR3 runs to 16 residues. The CDR3 DNA is TGTGCCAGCAGCAGACTAGCGCGGAGCTCCTACAATGAGCAGTTCTTC. It translates to CASSRLARSSYNEQFF.

The CDR3 loop is CASSPLGEQGRYTGELFF. The CDR3 nucleotides read TGTGCCAGCAGTCCTTTAGGGGAACAGGGACGGTACACCGGGGAGCTGTTTTTT. This chain joins TRBV6-6 and TRBJ2-2, with D tentatively TRBD1 (6 bases). This CDR3 region has 18 residues. Trimming removed 5 bases at V and 3 bases at J, with 22 bases between. Germline CDR1 is MNHNY and CDR2 is SVGAGI (reference sequence).

The chain couples TRBV7-2 to TRBJ2-5; D is perhaps TRBD2 (5 bases). CDR3 length equals 15 residues. CDR1 SGHTA and CDR2 FQGNSA come from the germline V gene. V was clipped by 3 bases and J by 5 bases, with 16 bases between them. The CDR3 region is CASSFGLGGLETQYF. CDR3 bases: TGTGCCAGCAGCTTCGGGCTCGGCGGGTTGGAGACCCAGTACTTC.

CDR3 sequence reads: CASSHQSRGPYGYTF. In DNA, the CDR3 is TGTGCCAGCAGCCATCAATCCAGGGGACCCTATGGCTACACCTTC. The chain combines TRBV7-8 with TRBJ1-2, with a tentative D call TRBD1 (6 bases). V was clipped by 5 bases and J by 4 bases, with 17 bases between them. Germline V gene lookup returns CDR1 SGHVS and CDR2 FQNEAQ. The CDR3 extends over 15 amino acids.

V usage is TRBV9 and J usage is TRBJ2-1, with 8 bases lining up with TRBD1. Germline V gene lookup returns CDR1 SGDLS and CDR2 YYNGEE. V shed 6 bases, J shed 5 bases, and the junction held 7 bases outside the gene matches. The CDR3 sequence is 14 residues long. CDR3 nucleotide sequence: TGTGCCAGCAAGGGACAGGAGGTAGACAATGAGCAGTTCTTC. Protein product: CASKGQEVDNEQFF.

The chain couples TRBV7-8 to TRBJ2-7; TRBD1 matches at 7 bases. The V gene's germline CDR1 is SGHVS and CDR2 FQNEAQ. This CDR3 contains 14 residues. Trimming removed 3 bases from V and 2 bases from J; junction bases left unmatched: 4. The CDR3 is CASSFDRVPYEQYF. CDR3 coding DNA: TGTGCCAGCAGCTTTGACAGGGTGCCCTACGAGCAGTACTTC.

The count of this clone is one. The chain carries TRBV4-3 and TRBJ2-1, with 11 bases aligning to TRBD2. The CDR3 sequence is 16 residues long. Looked up from germline, CDR1 is LGHNA and CDR2 is YSLEER. V dropped 2 bases and J dropped 2; count of bases not matched to a gene: 2. Here the CDR3 DNA reads TGCGCCAGCAGCCAACGACTAGCGGGGACCTACAATGAGCAGTTCTTC. It is translated as CASSQRLAGTYNEQFF.